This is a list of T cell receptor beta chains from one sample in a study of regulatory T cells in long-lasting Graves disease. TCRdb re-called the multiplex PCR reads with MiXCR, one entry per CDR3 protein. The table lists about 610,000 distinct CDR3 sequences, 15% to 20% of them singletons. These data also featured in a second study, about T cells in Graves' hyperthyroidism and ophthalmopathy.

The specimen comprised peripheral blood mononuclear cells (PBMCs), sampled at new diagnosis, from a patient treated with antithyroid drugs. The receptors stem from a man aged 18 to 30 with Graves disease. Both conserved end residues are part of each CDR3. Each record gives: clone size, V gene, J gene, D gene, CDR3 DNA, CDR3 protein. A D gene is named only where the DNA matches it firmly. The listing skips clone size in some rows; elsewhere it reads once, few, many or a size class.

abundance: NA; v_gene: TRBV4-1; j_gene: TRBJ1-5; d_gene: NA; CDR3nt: TGCGCCAGCAGCCAACAGGGTTTCCAGCCCCAGCATTTT; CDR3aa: CASSQQGFQPQHF
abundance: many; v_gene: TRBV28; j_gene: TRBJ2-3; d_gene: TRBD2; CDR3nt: TGTGCCAGCAGTTTTGGACTAGCGGGAGGACGGACAGATACGCAGTATTTT; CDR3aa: CASSFGLAGGRTDTQYF
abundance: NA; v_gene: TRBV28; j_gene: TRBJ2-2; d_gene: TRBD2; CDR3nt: TGTGCCAGCAGTTTCCCCCACTTTGGACTAGCGGGAGGCCGGACCGGGGAGCTGTTTTTT; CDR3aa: CASSFPHFGLAGGRTGELFF
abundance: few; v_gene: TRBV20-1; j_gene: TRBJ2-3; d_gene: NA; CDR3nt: TGCAGTGCTAGAGGTGGACCGTCATATACGCAGTATTTT; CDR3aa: CSARGGPSYTQYF
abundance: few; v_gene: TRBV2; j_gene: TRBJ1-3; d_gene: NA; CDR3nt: TGTGCCAGCAGTGAAGTGCCCCTTCGCAGTATCTCTGGAAACACCATATATTTT; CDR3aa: CASSEVPLRSISGNTIYF
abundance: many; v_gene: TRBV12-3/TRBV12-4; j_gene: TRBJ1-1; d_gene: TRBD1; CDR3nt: TGTGCCAGCAGATTACAGGGGACGTCGAAAGCTTTCTTT; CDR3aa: CASRLQGTSKAFF
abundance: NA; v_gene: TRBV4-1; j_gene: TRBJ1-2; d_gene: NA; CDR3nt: NA; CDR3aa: CASSQDHSGQAGYTF
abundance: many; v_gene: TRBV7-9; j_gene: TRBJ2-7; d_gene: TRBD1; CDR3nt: TGTGCCAGCAGCCCTCGGGACAGGACCCCCTACGAGCAGTACTTC; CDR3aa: CASSPRDRTPYEQYF
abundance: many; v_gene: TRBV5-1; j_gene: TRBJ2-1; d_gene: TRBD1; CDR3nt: TGTGCCAGCAGCTACCCTAAGACAGGGGTTTGGGATGAGCAGTTCTTC; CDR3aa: CASSYPKTGVWDEQFF
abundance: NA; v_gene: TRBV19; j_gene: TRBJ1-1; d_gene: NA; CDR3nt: TGTGCCAGTAGTATCTCAGGGAGAAACACTGAAGCTTTCTTT; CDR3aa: CASSISGRNTEAFF
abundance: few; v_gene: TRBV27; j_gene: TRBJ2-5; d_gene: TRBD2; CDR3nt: TGTGCCAGCAGTAAGTTAGCGGGAGGGCAAGAGACCCAGTACTTC; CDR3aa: CASSKLAGGQETQYF
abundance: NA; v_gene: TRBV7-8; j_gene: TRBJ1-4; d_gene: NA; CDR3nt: TGTGCCAGCAGCTTAGGGTCGCAGAATCCAACTAATGAAAAACTGTTTTTT; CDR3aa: CASSLGSQNPTNEKLFF
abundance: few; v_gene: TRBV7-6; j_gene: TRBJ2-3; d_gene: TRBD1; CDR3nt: TGTGCCAGCAGCTTTTCCGGGACAGGGGCAGATACGCAGTATTTT; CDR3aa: CASSFSGTGADTQYF
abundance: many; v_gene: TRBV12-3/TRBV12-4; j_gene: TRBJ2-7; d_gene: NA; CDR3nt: TGTGCCAGCAGTGCACCCCTCCGTGGGGCCGAGCAGTACTTC; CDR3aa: CASSAPLRGAEQYF
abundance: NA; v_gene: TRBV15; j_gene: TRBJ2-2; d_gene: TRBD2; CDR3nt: TGTGCCACCAGCAGTTGGGGGGGAACCGGGGAGCTGTTTTTT; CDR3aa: CATSSWGGTGELFF
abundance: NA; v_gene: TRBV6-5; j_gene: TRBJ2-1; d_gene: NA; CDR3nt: TGTGCCAGCAGTTATACCCCTAGCCGCCCTGAGCAGTTCTTC; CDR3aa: CASSYTPSRPEQFF
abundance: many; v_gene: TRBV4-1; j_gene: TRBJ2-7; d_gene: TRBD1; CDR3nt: TGTGCCAGCAGCCCACCCGGGACAGGGGGCTACGAGCAGTACTTC; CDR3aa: CASSPPGTGGYEQYF
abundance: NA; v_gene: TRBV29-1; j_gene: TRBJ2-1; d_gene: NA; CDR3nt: TGCAGCGTTGGCCGACAGGAGCCCTACAATGAGCAGTTCTTC; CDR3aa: CSVGRQEPYNEQFF
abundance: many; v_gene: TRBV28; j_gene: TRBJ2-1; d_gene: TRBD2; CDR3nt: TGTGCCAGCAGAGTAAGAGGTAGCGGGAGGACCCGCGGGGAGTTCTTC; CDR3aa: CASRVRGSGRTRGEFF
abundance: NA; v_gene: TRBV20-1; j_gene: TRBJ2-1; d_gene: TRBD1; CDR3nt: TGCAGTGCTAGAAGGGACAGGCAGTTCTTC; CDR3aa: CSARRDRQFF
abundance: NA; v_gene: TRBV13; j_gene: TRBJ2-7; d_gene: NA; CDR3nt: TGTGCCACCAGCTTAGGAGCGGTTTTGTCCTACGAGCAGTACTTC; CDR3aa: CATSLGAVLSYEQYF
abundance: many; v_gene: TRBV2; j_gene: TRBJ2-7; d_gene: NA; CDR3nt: TGTGCCAGCAGTACCAACCTTCCCCTAGCGTTATCCTACGAGCAGTACTTC; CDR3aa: CASSTNLPLALSYEQYF
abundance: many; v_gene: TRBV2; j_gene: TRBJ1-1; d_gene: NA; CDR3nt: TGTGCCAGCTTCGTGGGGAACAGAATGGTCGTCGAAGCTTTCTTT; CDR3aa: CASFVGNRMVVEAFF
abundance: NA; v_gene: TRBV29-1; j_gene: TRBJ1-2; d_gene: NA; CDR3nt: TGCAGCGTCTCTGGGGGGAGTGGGGCTAACTATGGCTACACCTTC; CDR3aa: CSVSGGSGANYGYTF
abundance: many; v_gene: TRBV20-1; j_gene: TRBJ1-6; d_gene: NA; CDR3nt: TGCAGTGCTAGAGAAACCGGCAGGTCGGTGGGCTCCAGTTCACCCCTCCACTTT; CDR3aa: CSARETGRSVGSSSPLHF
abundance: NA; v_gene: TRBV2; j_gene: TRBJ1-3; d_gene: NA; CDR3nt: TGTGCCAGCACGGGGCAGCTCTCTGGAAACACCATATATTTT; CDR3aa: CASTGQLSGNTIYF
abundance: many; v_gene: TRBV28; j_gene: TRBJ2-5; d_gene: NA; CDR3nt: TGTGCCAGCAGTGCCACTGATACAGAAATCCAAGAGACCCAGTACTTC; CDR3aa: CASSATDTEIQETQYF
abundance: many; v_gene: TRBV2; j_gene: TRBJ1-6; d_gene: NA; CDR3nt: TGTGCCAGCAGCCTACAGGGACCCAATAATTCACCCCTCCACTTT; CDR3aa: CASSLQGPNNSPLHF
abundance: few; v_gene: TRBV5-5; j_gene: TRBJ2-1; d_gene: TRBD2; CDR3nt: TGTGCCAGCAGCTTGAAACACCGCCTAGCGGAAGCCTACAATGAGCAGTTCTTC; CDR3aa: CASSLKHRLAEAYNEQFF
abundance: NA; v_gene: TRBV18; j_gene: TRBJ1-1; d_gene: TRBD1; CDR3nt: TGTGCCAGCTCCGCCAGGGGGAAGAACACTGAAGCTTTCTTT; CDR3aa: CASSARGKNTEAFF
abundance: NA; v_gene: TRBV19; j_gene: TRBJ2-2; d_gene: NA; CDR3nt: TGTGCCAGTAGTTGGACTTCTAACGGGGAGCTGTTTTTT; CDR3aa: CASSWTSNGELFF
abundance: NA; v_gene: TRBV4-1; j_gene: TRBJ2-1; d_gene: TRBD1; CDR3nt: TGCGCCAGCAGCCAAACCTTGGACAGGGGATGGGACAATGAGCAGTTCTTC; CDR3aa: CASSQTLDRGWDNEQFF
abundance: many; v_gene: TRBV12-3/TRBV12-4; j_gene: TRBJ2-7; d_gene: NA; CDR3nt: TGTGCCAGCAGTTTCCGCCAGGGATATGCAGCGGAAGAGCAGTACTTC; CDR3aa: CASSFRQGYAAEEQYF
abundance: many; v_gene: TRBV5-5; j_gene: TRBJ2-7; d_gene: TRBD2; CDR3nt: TGTGCCAGCAGCGGCGGGACTAGCGGGGGTGGAGAGCAGTACTTC; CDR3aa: CASSGGTSGGGEQYF
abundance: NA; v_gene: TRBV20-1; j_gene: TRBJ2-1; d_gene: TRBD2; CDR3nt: TGCAGTGCTAGAGTAACTAGCGCGAATGAGCAGTTCTTC; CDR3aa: CSARVTSANEQFF
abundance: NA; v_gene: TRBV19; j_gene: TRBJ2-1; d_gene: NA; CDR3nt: TGTGCCAGTAGTAGTCCGGGATTTTTTGATGAGCAGTTCTTC; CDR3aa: CASSSPGFFDEQFF
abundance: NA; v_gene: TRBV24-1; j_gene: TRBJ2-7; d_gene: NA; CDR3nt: TGTGCCACCAGTGATTTGAGGCAAACCCCCGAGCAGTACTTC; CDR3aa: CATSDLRQTPEQYF
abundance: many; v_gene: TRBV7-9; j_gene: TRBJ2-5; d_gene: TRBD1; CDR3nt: TGTGCCAGCAGATTGGCGGTAGGGGGCGGAGAGGAAGAGACCCAGTACTTC; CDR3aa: CASRLAVGGGEEETQYF
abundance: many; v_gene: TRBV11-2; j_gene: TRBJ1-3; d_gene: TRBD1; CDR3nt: TGTGCCAGCAGCAATTCCCCGACAGGGCGCGGAAACACCATATATTTT; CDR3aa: CASSNSPTGRGNTIYF
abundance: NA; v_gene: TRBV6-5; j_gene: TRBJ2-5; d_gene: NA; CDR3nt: TGTGCCAGCAGTTACGTCGCGCGGAACGAAATGAGGCCTGCGCGGGACGAAACCCAAGAGACCCAGTACTTC; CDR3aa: CASSYVARNEMRPARDETQETQYF
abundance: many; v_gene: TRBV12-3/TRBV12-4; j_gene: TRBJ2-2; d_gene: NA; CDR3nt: TGTGCCAGCAGTTTAGTTCCGGGATCTTCCGGGGAGCTGTTTTTT; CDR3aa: CASSLVPGSSGELFF